This T cell receptor beta chain was sequenced for a study of blood T cell repertoires in COVID-19. Study details: The origin of the acute and convalescent COVID-19 samples was the United States, Italy and Spain. Nucleic acid was either cDNA or gDNA, and it came from T cells, B-cell-depleted T cells, or PBMCs.

This clone showed up just a few times. There are 14 residues in the CDR3. Germline V CDR1 and CDR2: SGHTA, FQGNSA. The ends lost 6 bases at V and 5 bases at J; junction bases unmatched: 4. Original processing notes: Cell counts per sample came from amplifying reference gene primers. Profiling relied on immunoSEQ multiplex PCR, and the TCRdb table lists in-frame clones only, not all of them. The V and J calls and clone size come from that table; D and trimming were worked out from the DNA. Counted here are hundreds of thousands of clones, around 85% occurring once; the ten biggest clones make up about 5.1%.

The sequence derives from a man aged 50 to 59 with active or convalescent COVID-19. Specimen: peripheral blood. J is TRBJ2-2 and V is TRBV7-2; 9 bases fit TRBD1. The DNA of the CDR3 is TGTGCCAGCAGAGTGACAGGGGGAACCGGGGAGCTGTTTTTT. Translated, it gives CASRVTGGTGELFF.